The 5 T cell receptor beta chains below come from one sample, sequenced in a study of CD8 T cells in Susac syndrome (dated by TCRdb to the late 2010s). Library preparation was by the immunoSEQ multiplex PCR assay. RNA was extracted with the RNeasy kit and roughly 0.5 to 1 ug was reverse transcribed using random hexamers. TCRdb reworked the public reads: Q25 trimming with fastp, MiXCR clone assembly, productive beta chains retained. When rows share a CDR3 protein, they turn into one entry using the most common DNA and genes. This sample has approximately 160,000 distinct CDR3 sequences in its table, and around 93% of those were observed once. The ten largest clonotypes hold about 0.088% of the sample. The material sequenced was CD4+ T cells from PBMCs. The receptors derive from a human donor with multiple sclerosis.

The J gene is TRBJ2-5, the V gene TRBV7-2; weak D call: TRBD2 (6 bases). Per germline, CDR1 SGHTA and CDR2 FQGNSA. This CDR3 is built from 14 residues. V was shortened by 3 bases and J by 0 bases, with 8 bases between the two germline ends. The CDR3 DNA reads TGTGCCAGCAGCTTCGGGAGCAACCAAGAGACCCAGTACTTC. Translation gives CASSFGSNQETQYF.

The V and J genes are TRBV5-1 and TRBJ2-1; 10 nucleotides match TRBD2. V gave up 2 bases and J gave up 1 base; unmatched junction bases: 3. The CDR3 totals 16 residues. Germline loops: CDR1 SGHRS, CDR2 YFSETQ. CDR3 region: CASSFSSGGSYNEQFF. The CDR3 region has the DNA TGCGCCAGCAGCTTCTCTAGCGGGGGTTCCTACAATGAGCAGTTCTTC.

The chain couples TRBV30 to TRBJ2-1; D remains unclear. This CDR3 spans 13 amino acids. V gave up 1 base and J gave up 10 bases, with 14 bases separating them. CDR1 and CDR2 (germline): GTSNPN, SVGIG (reference sequence). The CDR3 protein is CAWSAPWATEQFF. The CDR3 DNA reads as TGTGCCTGGAGTGCGCCGTGGGCCACGGAGCAGTTCTTC.

The gene calls are TRBV28 and TRBJ1-5; 9 bases fit TRBD1. With V trimmed by 4 bases and J by 2 bases, 9 bases remained unmatched. The CDR3 is made up of 17 amino acids. CDR1 and CDR2 from the germline V gene are MDHEN and SYDVKM. The CDR3 loop is CASSSGVWTGGNQPQHF. CDR3 DNA sequence: TGTGCCAGCAGTTCCGGCGTCTGGACAGGGGGCAATCAGCCCCAGCATTTT. The full variable domain, its missing parts supplied by reference TRBV28 and TRBJ1-5, is DVKVTQSSRYLVKRTGEKVFLECVQDMDHENMFWYRQDPGLGLRLIYFSYDVKMKEKGDIPEGYSVSREKKERFSLILESASTNQTSMYLCASSSGVWTGGNQPQHFGDGTRLSIL.

The rearrangement joins TRBV19 to TRBJ2-6; D is possibly TRBD1 or TRBD2 (5 bases each). There are 17 residues in the CDR3. V was shortened by 10 bases and J by 3 bases, with 22 bases between the two germline ends. Germline lookup yields CDR1 LNHDA and CDR2 SQIVND (reference sequence). CDR3 loop: CATRRESGPGGANVLTF. The CDR3, as DNA: TGTGCCACGCGCCGAGAATCGGGGCCAGGTGGGGCCAACGTCCTGACTTTC.